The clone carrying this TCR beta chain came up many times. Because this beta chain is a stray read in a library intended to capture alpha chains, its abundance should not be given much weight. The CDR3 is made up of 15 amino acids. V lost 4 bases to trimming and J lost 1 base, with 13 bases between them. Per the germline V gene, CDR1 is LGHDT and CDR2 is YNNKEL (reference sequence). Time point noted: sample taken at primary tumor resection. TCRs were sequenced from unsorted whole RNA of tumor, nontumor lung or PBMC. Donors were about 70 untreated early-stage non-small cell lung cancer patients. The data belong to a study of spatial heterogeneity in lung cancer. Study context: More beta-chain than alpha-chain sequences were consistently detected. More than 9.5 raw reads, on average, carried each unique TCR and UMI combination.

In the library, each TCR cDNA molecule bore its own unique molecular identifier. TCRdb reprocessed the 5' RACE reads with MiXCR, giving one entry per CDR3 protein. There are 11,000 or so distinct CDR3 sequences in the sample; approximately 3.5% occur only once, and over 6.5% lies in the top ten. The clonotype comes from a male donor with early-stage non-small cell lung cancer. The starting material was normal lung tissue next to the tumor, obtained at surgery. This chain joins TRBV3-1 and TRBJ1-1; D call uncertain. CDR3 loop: CASSPTQIPNTEAFF. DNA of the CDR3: TGTGCCAGCAGCCCTACACAGATCCCGAACACTGAAGCTTTCTTT.